Following are 11 T cell receptor beta chains from one sample sequenced in a study of CD8+ T cells in alopecia areata. Once RNA had been extracted, it was reverse transcribed into cDNA to act as the sequencing template. Profiled with immunoSEQ multiplex PCR; TCRdb holds only in-frame clones, not every one. The sample holds under 250,000 clones, around 62% seen once. The starting material was CD4+ T cells sorted from blood, obtained at week 0. The receptors come from a human donor with alopecia areata.

This clone has only a few counts. This chain connects TRBV7-3 to TRBJ2-3, with a weak D call TRBD1 (5 bases). The CDR3 runs 13 residues. Germline CDR1 and CDR2: SGHTA and FQGTGA. Between the trimmed V and J ends, which lost 5 bases and 6 bases, there was a span of 12 bases. CDR3 bases: TGTGCCAGCAGCCTCGCGACAGAGGATACGCAGTATTTT. As protein: CASSLATEDTQYF.

The genes are TRBV9 and TRBJ1-1, with D maybe TRBD1 (5 bases). Between the trimmed V and J ends, which lost 4 bases and 2 bases, there was a span of 12 bases. The CDR3 runs 14 residues. Germline V gene lookup returns CDR1 SGDLS and CDR2 YYNGEE. The CDR3 reads CASSPRGQNTEAFF. DNA of the CDR3: TGTGCCAGCAGCCCCCGGGGCCAAAACACTGAAGCTTTCTTT.

There are a few counts of this clone. The chain combines TRBV4-1 with TRBJ2-1, with unresolved D. This CDR3 spans 14 amino acids. V gave up 0 bases and J gave up 6 bases, with 9 bases separating them. Germline CDR1 is MGHRA and CDR2 is YSYEKL. CDR3 in amino acids: CASSQDSRFNEQFF. Here the CDR3 DNA reads TGCGCCAGCAGCCAAGATTCGCGGTTCAATGAGCAGTTCTTC.

This clone was seen once. This chain joins TRBV11-1 and TRBJ2-7; 9 bases align to TRBD1. This CDR3 has 14 amino acids. With 7 bases clipped from V and 2 bases from J, the junction kept 6 bases outside the gene matches. Germline V gene sequence: CDR1 SGHAT, CDR2 FQDESV (reference sequence). The CDR3 DNA reads as TGTGCCAGCACCACCCGGGACAGGGCCTACGAGCAGTACTTC. Residues: CASTTRDRAYEQYF.

DNA of the CDR3: TGTGCCAGCAGCCTTACAGGCGGGCATGGCTACACCTTC. Amino acid sequence: CASSLTGGHGYTF. This chain links TRBV5-6 with TRBJ1-2; possible D gene TRBD1, 5 bases. The CDR3 covers 13 residues. V dropped 4 bases and J dropped 6 bases, with 13 bases sitting between them. Germline loops: CDR1 SGHDT, CDR2 YYEEEE.

The chain joins TRBV27 to TRBJ1-1; D gene uncertain. V lost 5 bases and J lost 2, with 18 bases in between. The germline CDR1 and CDR2 sequences are MNHEY and SMNVEV (reference sequence). The CDR3 contains 16 residues. CDR3 DNA sequence: TGTGCCAGCAGTCCCAAACTCGGACGGGGAAACACTGAAGCTTTCTTT. Encoded protein: CASSPKLGRGNTEAFF.

The CDR3 region has the DNA TGTGCCAGCAGCTTTAGACAGGGTGCGCAGTATTTT. Translation gives CASSFRQGAQYF. V gene TRBV7-2 combines with J gene TRBJ2-3; 7 bases agree with TRBD1. From germline, CDR1 is SGHTA and CDR2 FQGNSA. This CDR3 has 12 residues. V was clipped by 3 bases and J by 10 bases; unmatched bases: 4.

This clone was found a few times. The chain joins TRBV29-1 to TRBJ2-7; D ambiguous. There are 12 residues in the CDR3. The V end lost 1 base, the J end lost 6 bases, and 10 bases lay between the germline ends. Germline CDR1 and CDR2: SQVTM and ANQGSEA. In DNA form, the CDR3 reads TGCAGCGTTGAAGTAGGAGTGGGCGAGCAGTACTTC. This codes for CSVEVGVGEQYF.

The genes are TRBV30 and TRBJ2-4, with TRBD2 as a possible D gene (7 bases). The germline V gene has CDR1 GTSNPN and CDR2 SVGIG (reference sequence). The CDR3 totals 14 residues. V was clipped by 2 bases and J by 9 bases, with 17 bases between them. The CDR3 DNA follows: TGTGCCTGGAGTCCCCTCGGCGGGGGCCCCATTCAGTACTTC. This sequence encodes CAWSPLGGGPIQYF.

J is TRBJ1-5 and V is TRBV6-5; D may be TRBD1 (5 bases). Per germline, CDR1 MNHEY and CDR2 SVGAGI. The CDR3 consists of 14 residues. V shed 6 bases and J shed 5 bases, with 14 bases lying between them. CDR3 coding DNA: TGTGCCAGCAGCCCACCGGGGCCCCATCAGCCCCAGCATTTT. Translation gives CASSPPGPHQPQHF.

This clone was counted a few times. The chain carries TRBV4-1 and TRBJ1-2, with D maybe TRBD1 (5 bases). The V end was cut by 7 bases, the J end by 1 base, with 10 bases between. Per the germline V gene, CDR1 is MGHRA and CDR2 is YSYEKL. This CDR3 spans 13 amino acids. CDR3 sequence (DNA): TGCGCCAGCAAGGGGCGACTTAACTATGGCTACACCTTC. This codes for CASKGRLNYGYTF.